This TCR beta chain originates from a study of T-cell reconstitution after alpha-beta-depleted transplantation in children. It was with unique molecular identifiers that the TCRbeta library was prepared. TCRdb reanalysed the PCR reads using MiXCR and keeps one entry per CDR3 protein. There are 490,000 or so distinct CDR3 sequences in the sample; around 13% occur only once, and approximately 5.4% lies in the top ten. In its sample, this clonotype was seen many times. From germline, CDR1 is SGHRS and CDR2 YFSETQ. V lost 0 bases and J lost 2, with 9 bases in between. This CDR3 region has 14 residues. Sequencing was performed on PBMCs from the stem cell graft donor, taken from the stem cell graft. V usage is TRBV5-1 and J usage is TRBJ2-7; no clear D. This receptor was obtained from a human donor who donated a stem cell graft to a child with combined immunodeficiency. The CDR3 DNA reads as TGCGCCAGCAGCTTGGGAGAGAGTACCTACGAGCAGTACTTC. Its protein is CASSLGESTYEQYF.